The rows below give T cell receptor beta chains drawn from one sample of a study of T cells in Graves' hyperthyroidism and ophthalmopathy. Via MiXCR, TCRdb re-called the multiplex PCR reads, giving one row per CDR3 protein. Of over 400,000 distinct CDR3 sequences in the sample, under 25% were seen once. Sequences were obtained from blood. The receptors here all came from a woman between 70 and 85 years old with Graves' ophthalmopathy. CDR3s include the opening cysteine and the closing phenylalanine or tryptophan. The D gene is left open where the match is weak. Expanded clones are given a class, and other clones once, few, many or no size at all.

>TRBV7-8|NA|TRBJ2-7|NA
TGTGCCAGCAGCTCCCGGATTGGTACTTCGAGCTCCTACGAGCAGTACTTC
CASSSRIGTSSSYEQYF
>TRBV5-8|NA|TRBJ2-7|TRBD1
TGTGCCAGCAGCTTGTTCCCTTACGCCGGACAGGGCCTGTTCTACGAGCAGTACTTC
CASSLFPYAGQGLFYEQYF
>TRBV12-3/TRBV12-4|many|TRBJ1-2|NA
TGTGCCAGCAGTTTACACCCCAGCTACACCTTC
CASSLHPSYTF
>TRBV20-1|NA|TRBJ1-5|TRBD1
TGCAGTGCTAGCGCCGGGACAGGGGATCAGCCCCAGCATTTT
CSASAGTGDQPQHF
>TRBV9|NA|TRBJ1-6|NA
TGTGCCAGCAGCGTAGACGGAAATTCACCCCTCCACTTT
CASSVDGNSPLHF
>TRBV10-2|NA|TRBJ2-7|NA
TGCGCCAGCACGCTCGGGACGACAAACTCCTACGAGCAGTACTTC
CASTLGTTNSYEQYF
>TRBV6-1|few|TRBJ2-2|NA
TGTGGAACGAGGGCGAACACCGGGGAGCTGTTTTTT
CGTRANTGELFF
>TRBV20-1|NA|TRBJ2-3|NA
TGCAGTGCTAGCTTCGGTCGAACAGATACGCAGTATTTT
CSASFGRTDTQYF
>TRBV20-1|NA|TRBJ2-1|TRBD2
TGCAGTGCGCCGGGACTAGCGGCTGAGCAGTTCTTC
CSAPGLAAEQFF
>TRBV7-9|NA|TRBJ2-1|TRBD2
TGTGCCAGCACCCGAGGAGCGGGAGACCCATACAATGAGCAGTTCTTC
CASTRGAGDPYNEQFF
>TRBV24-1|NA|TRBJ2-3|TRBD1
TGTGCCACCAGTGACCCCGGGACAGGGGGAACAGATACGCAGTATTTT
CATSDPGTGGTDTQYF
>TRBV10-3|NA|TRBJ2-1|NA
TGTGCCATCATGTCGGGAGAGGCTTACAATGAGCAGTTCTTC
CAIMSGEAYNEQFF
>TRBV11-3|NA|TRBJ1-1|NA
TGTGCCAGCAGCCACGATCGAGGTGAAGCTTTCTTT
CASSHDRGEAFF
>TRBV25-1|few|TRBJ2-7|NA
TGTGCCAGCAGTGAATATGGGGACGAGCAGTACTTC
CASSEYGDEQYF
>TRBV27|few|TRBJ2-7|NA
TGTGCCAGCAGACAGTTAGGGGGCTACGAGCAGTACTTC
CASRQLGGYEQYF
>TRBV20-1|NA|TRBJ2-1|TRBD1
TGCAGTGCCACGGACAGGGGAGATGAGCCGTTCTTC
CSATDRGDEPFF
>TRBV9|NA|TRBJ2-1|TRBD1
TGTGCCAGCAGCGTAGCTACAGGACAGGGGGGCAATGAGCAGTTCTTC
CASSVATGQGGNEQFF
>TRBV5-1|NA|TRBJ2-2|NA
TGCGCCAGCAGCTTTGGGCAGGGGGGAAACACCGGGGAGCTGTTTTTT
CASSFGQGGNTGELFF
>TRBV28|NA|TRBJ1-6|TRBD1
TGTGCCAGCACCCCCTCGGACAGGCGGAATTCACCCCTCCACTTT
CASTPSDRRNSPLHF
>TRBV28|few|TRBJ2-7|TRBD2
TGTGCCACCGCGGGGGGCGCCGCCTACGAGCAGTACTTC
CATAGGAAYEQYF
>TRBV2|NA|TRBJ1-5|NA
TGTGCCAGCAGTGGCCGTTTTTCTTATAGCAATCAGCCCCAGCATTTT
CASSGRFSYSNQPQHF
>TRBV9|few|TRBJ2-3|NA
TGTGCCAGCAGCCCAAAGGAGGGCGGGGCAGATACGCAGTATTTT
CASSPKEGGADTQYF
>TRBV2|NA|TRBJ2-5|TRBD2
TGTGCCAGCAGCCCTGGGACTAGCGGTCGACAAGAGACCCAGTACTTC
CASSPGTSGRQETQYF
>TRBV18|NA|TRBJ1-2|NA
TGTGCCAGCAGCCAACAAGGCCTTAACTATGGCTACACCTTC
CASSQQGLNYGYTF
>TRBV20-1|few|TRBJ1-6|NA
TGCAGTGCTAGAGACGACAGGAGGAGCTCCTATAATTCACCCCTCCACTTT
CSARDDRRSSYNSPLHF
>TRBV20-1|many|TRBJ1-1|TRBD1
TGCAGTGCTAGAGATCCTGGGACAGGGGGAACTGAAGCTTTCTTT
CSARDPGTGGTEAFF
>TRBV28|many|TRBJ2-7|TRBD2
TGTGCCAGCTACAAATCTGGCGGGAGAAAGTACGAGCAGTACTTC
CASYKSGGRKYEQYF
>TRBV6-1|few|TRBJ2-2|NA
TGTGCCATCCGACAGGCTTTGACCGGGGAGCTGTTTTTT
CAIRQALTGELFF
>TRBV5-8|few|TRBJ2-3|TRBD2
TGTGCCAGCAGCGGGGGAGGGGCGGGAAGAACGCAGTATTTT
CASSGGGAGRTQYF
>TRBV7-9|NA|TRBJ2-1|NA
TGTGCCAGCAGCTTAGTAACGGGATCGGGTGAGCAGTTCTTC
CASSLVTGSGEQFF
>TRBV7-8|NA|TRBJ2-7|NA
TGTGCCAGCAGCCTAGGCCAGCGGAGTGATTACGAGCAGTACTTC
CASSLGQRSDYEQYF
>TRBV28|many|TRBJ2-1|TRBD2
TGTGCCAGCAGTTTTCGGACTAGCGGGAGGGCCTCAAATGAGCAGTTCTTC
CASSFRTSGRASNEQFF
>TRBV12-3/TRBV12-4|NA|TRBJ2-2|NA
TGTGCCAGCAGTTTTGCCTCGGGCACGAACACCGGGGAGCTGTTTTTT
CASSFASGTNTGELFF
>TRBV11-2|few|TRBJ2-7|TRBD1
TGTGCCAGCAGCTTTGGGACAGGGTTCGAGCAGTACTTC
CASSFGTGFEQYF
>TRBV27|NA|TRBJ1-5|NA
TGTGCCAGCAGTCGCACCCGCCCGGAGAGCAATCAGCCCCAGCATTTT
CASSRTRPESNQPQHF
>TRBV6-2/TRBV6-3|few|TRBJ2-7|NA
TGTGCCAGCATAGACGGGGCCCTACGGAACGAGCAGTACTTC
CASIDGALRNEQYF
>TRBV6-1|NA|TRBJ1-6|NA
TGTGCCAGCAGTGAAGGCGAGAACTATAATTCACCCCTCCACTTT
CASSEGENYNSPLHF